The text below deals with one T cell receptor beta chain. Its matching antigen is unknown. This specimen comes from a study of immune cell composition in non-small cell lung cancer. The study's findings and limits: Overall clonality, unlike maximal tumour-associated clone frequency, did not predict TIL reactivity. Lung squamous cell carcinoma tumours had significantly higher top 10 clone scores and productive clonality than lung adenocarcinoma.

This CDR3 is built from 11 residues. Trimming cost V 8 bases and J 10 bases; bases outside gene matches: 4. Looked up from germline, CDR1 is MNHEY and CDR2 is SMNVEV (reference sequence). TCRdb's copy holds only in-frame clones and misses some; the assay was immunoSEQ multiplex PCR. The sample records 2,000 to 2,500 clones, about four fifths being singletons. The chain employs TRBV27 and TRBJ2-1; 8 bases fit TRBD2. This clonotype was obtained from a human donor with non-small cell lung cancer. Sequencing used lung tumor tissue. CDR3 bases: TGTGCCAGCCGGACTAGCCAGGAGCAGTTCTTC. It encodes CASRTSQEQFF.